This entry concerns a single T cell receptor (beta chain). Assay: immunoSEQ multiplex PCR; the TCRdb copy retains only in-frame clones and omits some. The repertoire holds fewer than 110,000 clones, with over 60% as singletons. Per germline, CDR1 SGHDN and CDR2 FVKESK. The CDR3 has 15 amino acids. V lost 3 bases, J lost 4 bases, and 4 bases stayed unmatched. These data are taken from a study of blood T cell repertoires in COVID-19. On the study more broadly: Spain, Italy and the United States supplied samples that represented acute and convalescent COVID-19.

This clonotype was sampled from a man aged 65 to 85 with acute or convalescent COVID-19. The material sequenced was peripheral blood. This rearrangement joins TRBV14 to TRBJ2-3, with 10 bases aligning to TRBD1. The CDR3 loop reads CASSQLTGGSDTQYF. As DNA, the CDR3 is TGTGCCAGCAGCCAGCTGACAGGGGGCTCAGATACGCAGTATTTT.